This T cell receptor beta chain was recovered during a study of post-analysis software for immune sequencing data. Study overall: As for disease course, relapsing-remitting, secondary progressive and progressive-relapsing multiple sclerosis were all included.

Unique molecular identifiers tagged the TCR beta cDNA libraries. T cells numbering roughly 0.9 to 10 million yielded cDNA molecules that totaled roughly 500,000. TCRdb passed the PCR reads through MiXCR, listing each CDR3 protein once. Seen here are about 760,000 distinct CDR3 sequences, 30% observed once, and the top ten hold more than 0.55%. A word on this clonotype: Antigen: not known.

Broader study findings: A significant reduction in normalized Chao1 diversity was observed in multiple sclerosis patients versus controls.

The clonotype was recovered from a girl between 5 and 17 years old with multiple sclerosis. Sequencing used blood.

CDR3 sequence reads: CATSDLQSPTNEQFF. CDR3 bases: TGTGCCACCAGTGATTTGCAGAGCCCAACCAATGAGCAGTTCTTC. The chain uses TRBV24-1 and TRBJ2-1; D gene unclear. The CDR3 runs 15 residues. V dropped 0 bases and J dropped 6 bases, with 11 bases sitting between them. CDR1 is KGHDR and CDR2 is SFDVKD in the germline V gene.